This entry describes one T cell receptor (beta chain). This clonotype was counted many times. Its binding antigen is unknown. No clone much larger than this one lies a single base away; base qualities are absent. This specimen's treatment or condition label, interpreted: live attenuated yellow fever vaccine strain. At each blood-draw timepoint, two biological replicates of bulk PBMCs were obtained. A standard Ficoll-Paque protocol was used to isolate PBMCs from peripheral blood. TriZol was used to extract RNA from bulk PBMCs, CD4 and CD8 fractions, and dextramer-positive and dextramer-negative fractions. Synthesis of TCR cDNA relied on 5'RACE template switching, a step that introduced a universal primer site along with unique molecular identifiers. Priming of cDNA synthesis was performed from both the TCR alpha and TCR beta constant segments. Two PCR steps were used to amplify libraries, with sample barcodes and sequencing adapters being added in the second step. Libraries were sequenced on Illumina HiSeq 2500 (2x100 bp) or NovaSeq (2x150 bp). On the study's bioinformatics: Demultiplexing of reads and collapsing into UMI consensus sequences were performed with MIGEC, and V(D)J alignment was carried out with MiXCR. Clonotypes responding to the vaccine were identified with edgeR on replicate PBMC samples, with the criteria of FDR below 0.01 and a log2 fold change above 5 up to day 15. CD4 or CD8 identity was assigned to each bulk clonotype according to whether the clonotype was present at higher abundance in the sequenced CD4 repertoire or the sequenced CD8 repertoire. The public reads were run again by TCRdb, first through fastp at Q25 and then through MiXCR, and only productive beta chains were kept. For every CDR3 protein sequence, its rows merge into one entry that carries the most common genes and DNA. The V and J calls shown here were made by TCRdb, not taken from the authors' results. Here the sample has approximately 550,000 distinct CDR3 sequences; under 25% occur a single time. Clones ranked in the top ten supply roughly an eighth of the sample.

V is reduced by 4 bases and J by 0 bases, leaving a spacing of 22 bases between them. In the germline V gene, CDR1 corresponds to SGHNT and CDR2 to YENEEA. Taken from cysteine to phenylalanine, the CDR3 has 19 residues. Only the CDR3 part of the read is kept: 57 bases, read in frame from the first base. The sample comes from a study of T cells after yellow fever vaccination (dated 2019 in TCRdb). Regarding the study in general: Libraries from fractions with low cell numbers were prepared with the SMART-Seq v4 Ultra Low Input RNA kit. Bulk TCR alpha and beta repertoires were sequenced longitudinally to track T-cell clones before and after primary and booster YFV17D yellow fever vaccination. Two healthy male donors, one aged 18 to 30 and one aged 30 to 40 years, made up the cohort. Bulk PBMC replicates and cell subsets were isolated from blood drawn at multiple timepoints before and after both primary and secondary immunization. On the study overall, not on this receptor specifically: Only a couple of donors were included in the study, so the extent to which the findings can be generalized is limited. A small share of clonotypes occurred in both CD4 and CD8 compartments, likely arising from convergent recombination. FACS-sorted repertoires could contain abundant contaminating clonotypes from the bulk population, so computational filtering was required. The secondary T-cell response was found to be weaker but faster than the primary response, with a peak reached on day 5 rather than on day 15. After the booster, most clones that had expanded after primary vaccination were detected again (almost 97% of CD4 and over 75% of CD8), suggesting broad maintenance of memory.

The TCR comes from a young man who received the YFV17D yellow fever vaccine. Sequences were derived from PBMCs, sampled 15 days after the yellow fever booster vaccination. This sequence uses TRBV11-3 and TRBJ2-1; the D gene assignment is ambiguous. For the CDR3, the sequence is CASSSNPRRAELSYNEQFF. The nucleotides read TGTGCCAGCAGCTCCAATCCTCGTAGGGCGGAACTCTCCTACAATGAGCAGTTCTTC. The CDR3 plus the reference TRBV11-3 and TRBJ2-1 genes for the other parts give the full variable domain: EAGVVQSPRYKIIEKKQPVAFWCNPISGHNTLYWYLQNLGQGPELLIRYENEEAVDDSQLPKDRFSAERLKGVDSTLKIQPAELGDSAVYLCASSSNPRRAELSYNEQFFGPGTRLTVL.